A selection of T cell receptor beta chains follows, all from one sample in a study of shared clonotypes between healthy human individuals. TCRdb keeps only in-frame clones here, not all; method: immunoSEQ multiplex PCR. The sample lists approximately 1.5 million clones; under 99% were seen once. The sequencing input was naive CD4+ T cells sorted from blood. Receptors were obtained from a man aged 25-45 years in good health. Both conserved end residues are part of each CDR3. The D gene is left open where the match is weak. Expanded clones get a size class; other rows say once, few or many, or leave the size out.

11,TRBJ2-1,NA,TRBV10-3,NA,CAISSGVVWFF,TGTGCCATCAGTTCGGGGGTCGTGTGGTTCTTC
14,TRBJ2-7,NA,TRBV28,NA,CASSYPGERVEQYF,TGTGCCAGCAGCTACCCGGGGGAGAGGGTCGAGCAGTACTTC
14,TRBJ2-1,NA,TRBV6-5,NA,CASKGTSSYNEQFF,TGTGCCAGCAAGGGGACCAGCTCCTACAATGAGCAGTTCTTC
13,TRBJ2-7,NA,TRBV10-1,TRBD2,CASSEAGRDEQYF,TGCGCCAGCAGTGAAGCGGGGAGGGACGAGCAGTACTTC
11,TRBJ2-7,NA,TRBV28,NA,CASTSPGEQYF,TGTGCCAGCACCTCCCCGGGCGAGCAGTACTTC
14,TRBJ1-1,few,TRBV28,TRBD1,CASIQGAVNTEAFF,TGTGCCAGCATCCAGGGGGCCGTGAACACTGAAGCTTTCTTT
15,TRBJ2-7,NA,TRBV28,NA,CASSFKRGMRDEQYF,TGTGCCAGCAGTTTCAAGAGGGGGATGAGGGACGAGCAGTACTTC
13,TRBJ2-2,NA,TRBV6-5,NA,CASGTPNTGELFF,TGTGCCAGCGGGACACCGAACACCGGGGAGCTGTTTTTT
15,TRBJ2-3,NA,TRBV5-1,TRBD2,CASSPGLAGIDTQYF,TGCGCCAGCAGCCCTGGACTAGCGGGAATAGATACGCAGTATTTT
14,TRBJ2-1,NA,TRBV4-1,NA,CASSQVRVGNEQFF,TGCGCCAGCAGCCAAGTGAGAGTAGGTAATGAGCAGTTCTTC
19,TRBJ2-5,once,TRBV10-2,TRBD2,CASSEQTSGRVNLAGTQYF,TGCGCCAGCAGTGAACAGACTAGCGGGAGGGTAAACCTCGCGGGGACCCAGTACTTC
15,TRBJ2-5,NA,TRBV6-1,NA,CASSEAGHGRETQYF,TGTGCCAGCAGTGAGGCTGGCCACGGGCGGGAGACCCAGTACTTC
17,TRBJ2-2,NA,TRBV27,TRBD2,CASSFGGLGRDTGELFF,TGTGCCAGCAGTTTTGGGGGACTAGGGAGGGACACCGGGGAGCTGTTTTTT
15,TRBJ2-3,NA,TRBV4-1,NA,CASTPYQFPTDTQYF,TGCGCCAGCACCCCCTACCAGTTCCCCACAGATACGCAGTATTTT
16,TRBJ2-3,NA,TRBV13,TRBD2,CASREASGSSPDTQYF,TGTGCCAGCAGGGAGGCTAGCGGGAGTTCGCCAGATACGCAGTATTTT
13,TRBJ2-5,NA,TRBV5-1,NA,CASSLSDGETQYF,TGCGCCAGCAGCTTATCGGACGGGGAGACCCAGTACTTC
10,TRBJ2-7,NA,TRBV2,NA,CASSFPEQYF,TGTGCCAGCAGTTTTCCCGAGCAGTACTTC